This T cell receptor (beta chain) originates from a study of beta chain features in type 1 diabetes. Study context: Patients shared similar age, gender and cell yields with healthy donors.

Study-wide results and limits: Within each of all four CD4+ subsets, Type 1 diabetes patients had TCRB CDR3s that were moderately but significantly shorter. Reads derived from cDNA could over-represent cells showing high TCR expression.

Germline loops: CDR1 MGHDK, CDR2 SYGVNS. The CDR3 contains 14 residues. V lost 8 bases and J lost 0, with 11 bases in between. This clone was seen more than once but under ten times. What it binds is unknown. Reverse transcription of all isolated RNA meant that expressed TCRB transcripts were sequenced. Only in-frame clones appear in the TCRdb table, and some are missing; sequencing was by immunoSEQ multiplex PCR. This table holds 350,000 to 450,000 clones, approximately 15% found once. The V call is TRBV25-1, the J call TRBJ1-3; D may be TRBD1 (5 bases). The sequencing input was naive CD4+ T cells from blood. This receptor was obtained from a man in his thirties or forties in good health. The CDR3 loop reads CASSTGTSGNTIYF. Here the CDR3 DNA reads TGTGCCAGCTCCACTGGGACCTCTGGAAACACCATATATTTT.